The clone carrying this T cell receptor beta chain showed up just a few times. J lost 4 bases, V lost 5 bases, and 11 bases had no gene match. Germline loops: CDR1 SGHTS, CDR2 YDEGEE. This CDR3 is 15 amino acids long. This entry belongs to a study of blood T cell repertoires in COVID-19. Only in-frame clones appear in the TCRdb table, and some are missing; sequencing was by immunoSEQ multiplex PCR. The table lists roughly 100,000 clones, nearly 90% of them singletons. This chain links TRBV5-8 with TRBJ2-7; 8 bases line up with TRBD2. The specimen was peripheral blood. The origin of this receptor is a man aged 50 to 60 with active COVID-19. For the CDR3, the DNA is TGTGCCAGCAGTCGGGGGGGGGCACTGAGGTACGAGCAGTACTTC. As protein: CASSRGGALRYEQYF. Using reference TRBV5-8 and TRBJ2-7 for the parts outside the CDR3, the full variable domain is EAGVTQSPTHLIKTRGQQATLRCSPISGHTSVYWYQQALGLGLQFLLWYDEGEERNRGNFPPRFSGRQFPNYSSELNVNALELEDSALYLCASSRGGALRYEQYFGPGTRLTVT.